Below, 31 T cell receptor beta chains from the same sample are listed, as sequenced in a study of blood T cell repertoires in COVID-19 (dated by TCRdb to 2019 to 2021). The library was built by means of the immunoSEQ multiplex PCR assay. TCRdb took this table from immuneACCESS and kept in-frame rearrangements with V and J called. Such tables lack part of the clones; where checked against another copy, unresolved V genes explain under half of the gap, and the rest is unexplained. The sample profile shows 65,000 to 85,000 clones; 88% of them were found once. Together, the top ten hold about 20% of the sample. Sequencing was performed on peripheral blood. The receptor source for this set is a human donor in a cohort sampled during active COVID-19.

The CDR3: CASRDRTVRELFF. The DNA of the CDR3 is TGTGCCAGCAGGGACAGGACCGTCCGGGAGCTGTTTTTT. This chain joins TRBV5-8 and TRBJ2-2; 7 bases map to TRBD1. The junction had 7 bases not matched to a gene; V was cut back by 5 bases and J by 9 bases. Germline V gene data show CDR1 as SGHTS and CDR2 as YDEGEE. The CDR3 is made up of 13 amino acids.

V gene TRBV21-1 combines with J gene TRBJ2-5; no check of the table's D call, TRBD2, against the DNA was made. TRBV21-1 is annotated as a pseudogene. The CDR3 sequence is 13 residues long. The CDR3 here is CASREARGRAQYF. Written as DNA, the CDR3 is TGTGCCAGCAGAGAAGCCCGAGGGAGGGCCCAGTACTTC.

The chain carries TRBV12-5 and TRBJ2-5; D not certain. Between the trimmed V and J ends, which lost 2 bases and 0 bases, there was a span of 13 bases. Germline CDR1 LGHNT, CDR2 FRNRAP. This CDR3 has 16 amino acids. The CDR3 region is CASGLSTVQYQETQYF. The CDR3 coding sequence is TGTGCTAGTGGTTTGTCAACGGTACAGTACCAAGAGACCCAGTACTTC.

V gene TRBV4-1 combines with J gene TRBJ1-1, with unresolved D. The CDR3 is made up of 14 amino acids. V was cut by 4 bases and J by 0 bases, with 9 bases left in between. Per germline, CDR1 MGHRA and CDR2 YSYEKL. The CDR3 protein is CASSRGGMNTEAFF. For the CDR3, the DNA is TGCGCCAGCAGCCGTGGAGGGATGAACACTGAAGCTTTCTTT.

This clone came up once. The chain links TRBV2 to TRBJ2-5, with 7 bases aligning to TRBD2. V was pared by 6 bases and J by 4 bases, with 17 bases of the junction left unmatched. There are 17 residues in the CDR3. Germline V gives CDR1 SNHLY, CDR2 FYNNEI. The CDR3: CASRAVRAGKPGETQYF. In DNA, the CDR3 is TGTGCCAGCAGGGCCGTAAGAGCGGGGAAGCCCGGAGAGACCCAGTACTTC.

The chain combines TRBV7-9 with TRBJ2-3; perhaps TRBD1 as D (5 bases). V was trimmed by 5 bases and J by 3 bases, leaving 9 bases between them. CDR3 size: 13 residues. Germline values: CDR1 SEHNR, CDR2 FQNEAQ (reference sequence). The CDR3 region is CASSPPGTDTQYF. In DNA, the CDR3 is TGTGCCAGCAGCCCTCCAGGGACAGATACGCAGTATTTT.

CDR3 sequence: CASSMNTVYGYTF. CDR3 in DNA: TGTGCCAGCAGTATGAACACAGTCTATGGCTACACCTTC. The chain joins TRBV25-1 to TRBJ1-2; no reliable D call. The germline CDR1 and CDR2 sequences are MGHDK and SYGVNS. Trimming cost V 5 bases and J 4 bases, with 11 bases left between them. CDR3 size: 13 residues.

This clone appeared a single time. J is TRBJ2-5 and V is TRBV3-1 (or the pseudogene TRBV3-2), with 15 bases fitting TRBD2. The germline CDR1 and CDR2 sequences are LGHDT and YNNKEL (reference sequence). The CDR3 spans 18 residues. With 1 base clipped from V and 3 bases from J, the junction kept 6 bases outside the gene matches. The CDR3 loop is CASSQAGLAGGLKETQYF. DNA of the CDR3: TGTGCCAGCAGCCAAGCCGGACTAGCGGGGGGGCTAAAAGAGACCCAGTACTTC.

This clone was observed a single time. The junction and the germline gene differ at one end; a read error may be behind it. In nucleotides, the CDR3 is TGTGCCAACAGCGTAGAACTAGCGGGAGGCACAGATACGCAGTATTTT. Its protein product is CANSVELAGGTDTQYF. This rearrangement joins TRBV9 to TRBJ2-3; 11 bases map to TRBD2. The CDR3 length is 16 residues. Per the germline V gene, CDR1 is SGDLS and CDR2 is YYNGEE.

The chain has TRBV5-6 and TRBJ1-1; TRBD1 agrees at 7 bases. The V segment lost 0 bases and the J segment 5 bases; nucleotides outside the gene matches: 7. CDR1 and CDR2 (germline): SGHDT, YYEEEE. This CDR3 contains 15 residues. The CDR3 DNA is TGTGCCAGCAGCTTGGGGCAGGGGGGTTGGACTGAAGCTTTCTTT. Translated: CASSLGQGGWTEAFF.

V gene TRBV5-6 combines with J gene TRBJ2-3; TRBD2 might be the D (5 bases). The CDR3 covers 13 residues. V was pared by 5 bases and J by 2 bases, with 9 bases between. Germline CDR1 is SGHDT and CDR2 is YYEEEE. CDR3 in DNA: TGTGCCAGCAGTATCCGGGACACAGATACGCAGTATTTT. This gives the protein CASSIRDTDTQYF. The full variable domain, with the rest looked up from reference TRBV5-6 and TRBJ2-3, is DAGVTQSPTHLIKTRGQQVTLRCSPKSGHDTVSWYQQALGQGPQFIFQYYEEEERQRGNFPDRFSGHQFPNYSSELNVNALLLGDSALYLCASSIRDTDTQYFGPGTRLTVL.

The genes are TRBV15 and TRBJ2-5; the D gene is possibly TRBD2 (6 bases). Germline V gene data show CDR1 as LNHNV and CDR2 as YYDKDF (reference sequence). The CDR3 spans 14 residues. Deletions cut 0 bases from V and 3 bases from J, with 8 bases between. This CDR3 reads CATSRDPGEETQYF. In nucleotides, the CDR3 is TGTGCCACCAGCAGAGATCCGGGGGAAGAGACCCAGTACTTC.

This chain uses TRBV2 with TRBJ1-5; D possibly corresponds to TRBD1 (5 bases). The CDR3 runs 13 residues. Trimming pared 0 bases from V and 9 bases from J, leaving 9 bases between. Germline V gives CDR1 SNHLY, CDR2 FYNNEI. DNA of the CDR3: TGTGCCAGCAGTGAAGCGCTGGGGCGGCCCCAGCATTTT. Amino acid sequence: CASSEALGRPQHF.

With regard to this clone: One end of the junction is discordant with germline, which a read error may explain. The rearrangement links TRBV6-1 to TRBJ1-1; weak D call: TRBD1 (6 bases). CDR1 is MNHNS, CDR2 SASEGT, per germline. This CDR3 region has 14 residues. CDR3 DNA: TGTGCCAGCAGGGAAGGGGGGACAAACACTGAAGCTTTCTTT. This sequence encodes CASREGGTNTEAFF.

The chain uses TRBV6-6 and TRBJ2-4; the match to TRBD1 covers 10 bases. J was trimmed by 6 bases and V by 10 bases; bases with no gene match: 6. Germline-derived CDR1 and CDR2 are MNHNY and SVGAGI (reference sequence). The CDR3 loop spans 13 amino acids. CDR3 residues: CATAGTGVNIQYF. Written as DNA, the CDR3 is TGTGCCACGGCCGGGACAGGGGTAAACATTCAGTACTTC.

The chain uses TRBV5-4 and TRBJ1-2, with D possibly TRBD1 on 5 matching bases. The V and J ends lost 4 bases and 4 bases respectively, with 14 bases between them. The germline V gene has CDR1 SGHNT and CDR2 YYREEE (reference sequence). The CDR3 spans 14 residues. This CDR3 reads CASSPGQASYGYTF. The CDR3, as DNA: TGTGCCAGCAGCCCCGGACAAGCCAGCTATGGCTACACCTTC.

The rearrangement uses TRBV27 and TRBJ2-3; D gene uncertain. The germline V gene encodes CDR1 MNHEY and CDR2 SMNVEV (reference sequence). V gave up 3 bases and J gave up 4 bases, with 11 bases separating them. The CDR3 spans 14 residues. DNA of the CDR3: TGTGCCAGCAGTTTGACATCTTGGGCAGATACGCAGTATTTT. Protein product: CASSLTSWADTQYF.

This sequence joins TRBV6-6 and TRBJ2-6, with D tentatively TRBD2 (5 bases). The germline gives CDR1 MNHNY, CDR2 SVGAGI (reference sequence). V lost 7 bases to trimming and J lost 0 bases, with 10 bases between them. This CDR3 region has 15 residues. The CDR3 region is CASNQGGSGANVLTF. The CDR3 nucleotides read TGTGCCAGCAACCAAGGAGGCTCTGGGGCCAACGTCCTGACTTTC.

This chain links TRBV5-6 with TRBJ2-7; TRBD1 matches 8 bases. V was clipped by 2 bases and J by 5 bases; unmatched bases: 9. The germline gives CDR1 SGHDT, CDR2 YYEEEE. CDR3 length: 15 residues. The CDR3 spells CASSLWGQEWDEQYF. In DNA, the CDR3 is TGTGCCAGCAGCTTATGGGGACAGGAGTGGGACGAGCAGTACTTC.

This clone was counted a single time. Here the CDR3 reads CASSYRWGENTEAFF. The CDR3 DNA sequence: TGTGCCAGTAGCTACAGATGGGGAGAGAACACTGAAGCTTTCTTT. V usage is TRBV19 and J usage is TRBJ1-1; D not resolved. This CDR3 contains 15 residues. In germline, CDR1 is LNHDA, CDR2 SQIVND (reference sequence). V lost 6 bases to trimming and J lost 1 base, with 15 bases between them.

The gene calls are TRBV15 and TRBJ2-7; a possible D gene is TRBD1 (6 bases). The V end lost 2 bases, the J end lost 4 bases, and 18 bases lay between the germline ends. Germline loops: CDR1 LNHNV, CDR2 YYDKDF (reference sequence). The CDR3 is made up of 16 amino acids. For the CDR3, the DNA is TGTGCCACCAGCAGAAACCCCCGGCAGGGGCTATACGAGCAGTACTTC. Translating it yields CATSRNPRQGLYEQYF.

The chain recombines TRBV5-6 with TRBJ1-2; maybe TRBD1 (5 bases). Germline lookup yields CDR1 SGHDT and CDR2 YYEEEE. Deletions cut 0 bases from V and 3 bases from J, with 15 bases between. The CDR3 totals 16 residues. The CDR3 DNA reads as TGTGCCAGCAGCTTGGAGGGACGGGGGACTCACTATGGCTACACCTTC. It specifies CASSLEGRGTHYGYTF.

In its sample, this clone was seen once. V and J are TRBV27 and TRBJ1-1; D possibly corresponds to TRBD1 (6 bases). Trimming took off 5 bases at V and 0 bases at J, with 13 bases between the two ends. Per germline, CDR1 MNHEY and CDR2 SMNVEV (reference sequence). This CDR3 comprises 15 residues. CDR3 sequence reads: CASSTWGRMNTEAFF. CDR3 nucleotide sequence: TGTGCCAGCAGTACTTGGGGGCGGATGAACACTGAAGCTTTCTTT.

The gene calls are TRBV18 and TRBJ2-3, with a weak D call TRBD1 (5 bases). Germline CDR1 KGHSH, CDR2 LQKENI. The CDR3 is made up of 15 amino acids. Trimming shortened V by 6 bases and J by 0 bases, and 13 bases separated the two germline ends. The CDR3 spells CASSLQGASTDTQYF. The CDR3 DNA reads TGTGCCAGCTCGCTTCAGGGCGCTAGCACAGATACGCAGTATTTT.

The chain is built from TRBV29-1 and TRBJ1-2, with 8 bases lining up with TRBD1. V trimming: 6 bases; J trimming: 7 bases; junction bases outside the gene matches: 7. The CDR3 contains 12 residues. Germline lookup yields CDR1 SQVTM and CDR2 ANQGSEA. The DNA for the CDR3 is TGCAGCGTCGTGACAGGGGCTACTGGCTACACCTTC. Translated, it gives CSVVTGATGYTF.

CDR3 DNA sequence: TGTGCCAGTAGGGGACAGAAGAAGACTGAAGCTTTCTTT. It translates to CASRGQKKTEAFF. The gene calls are TRBV19 and TRBJ1-1, with TRBD1 identical over 7 bases. The germline V gene has CDR1 LNHDA and CDR2 SQIVND (reference sequence). This CDR3 contains 13 residues. Unmatched junction bases numbered 6, after V lost 6 bases and J lost 5 bases. The complete variable domain, with remaining parts taken from reference TRBV19 and TRBJ1-1, reads DGGITQSPKYLFRKEGQNVTLSCEQNLNHDAMYWYRQDPGQGLRLIYYSQIVNDFQKGDIAEGYSVSREKKESFPLTVTSAQKNPTAFYLCASRGQKKTEAFFGQGTRLTVV.

The chain employs TRBV5-6 and TRBJ2-5, with D perhaps TRBD1 (6 bases). Trimming stripped 0 bases from V and 2 bases from J, with 11 bases between. CDR3 length equals 15 residues. Germline CDR1 SGHDT, CDR2 YYEEEE. The CDR3 DNA reads as TGTGCCAGCAGCTTGGCGTCAGGGGAACAAGAGACCCAGTACTTC. Its translation: CASSLASGEQETQYF. Full variable domain (remainder filled in from reference TRBV5-6 and TRBJ2-5): DAGVTQSPTHLIKTRGQQVTLRCSPKSGHDTVSWYQQALGQGPQFIFQYYEEEERQRGNFPDRFSGHQFPNYSSELNVNALLLGDSALYLCASSLASGEQETQYFGPGTRLLVL.

The J gene is TRBJ2-1, the V gene TRBV3-1 (or the pseudogene TRBV3-2); TRBD2 is a possible D gene (5 bases). The CDR3 sequence is 16 residues long. V lost 0 bases and J 4 bases, leaving 13 bases between the germline ends. Germline V lookup: CDR1 LGHDT, CDR2 YNNKEL (reference sequence). DNA for the CDR3: TGTGCCAGCAGCCAAGATTTGTCTAGCTCTTACAATGAGCAGTTCTTC. Translation gives CASSQDLSSSYNEQFF.

This clone was observed once. The CDR3 protein is CASSLERKSNTGELFF. CDR3 DNA: TGCGCCAGCAGCTTGGAGCGGAAGTCGAACACCGGGGAGCTGTTTTTT. The V and J genes are TRBV5-1 and TRBJ2-2, with D maybe TRBD2 (5 bases). This CDR3 is 16 amino acids long. Trimming stripped 0 bases from V and 0 bases from J, with 9 bases between. CDR1 SGHRS and CDR2 YFSETQ come from the germline V gene. The full variable domain, rest sourced from reference TRBV5-1 and TRBJ2-2, is KAGVTQTPRYLIKTRGQQVTLSCSPISGHRSVSWYQQTPGQGLQFLFEYFSETQRNKGNFPGRFSGRQFSNSRSEMNVSTLELGDSALYLCASSLERKSNTGELFFGEGSRLTVL.

The chain joins TRBV7-2 to TRBJ2-1, with TRBD2 matching 7 bases. Germline CDR1 is SGHTA and CDR2 is FQGNSA. V lost 7 bases to trimming and J lost 5 bases; unmatched junction nucleotides: 11. This CDR3 is built from 15 residues. In DNA form, the CDR3 reads TGTGCCAGCACCTCCGGGACTACCCGGAACAATGAGCAGTTCTTC. This codes for CASTSGTTRNNEQFF.

The V and J genes are TRBV7-2 and TRBJ1-1; the match to TRBD1 covers 7 bases. Germline V lookup: CDR1 SGHTA, CDR2 FQGNSA. The length of the CDR3 is 17 residues. The trim removed 5 bases at V and 3 bases at J, leaving 15 bases unmatched. This CDR3 is CASSARQGLGSDTEAFF. In DNA form, the CDR3 reads TGTGCCAGCAGCGCTCGACAGGGACTGGGAAGCGACACTGAAGCTTTCTTT.